This record covers a single T cell receptor (beta chain). Its antigen is undetermined. The sample originates from a study of glioma-infiltrating T cells. Study results and limitations: Very few CDR3 sequences were shared between tissue and blood. Non-neoplastic patients had below-expected tissue-blood divergence, while all gliomas exceeded expectation.

V shed 3 bases and J shed 1 base, with 9 bases lying between them. Germline V lookup: CDR1 SGHDN, CDR2 FVKESK. This CDR3 is 14 amino acids long. Amplification of TCR alpha and beta CDR3 regions from RNA used iRepertoire nested multiplex PCR. TCRdb recomputed calls from the multiplex PCR reads with MiXCR, one row per CDR3 protein. The sample lists under 200,000 distinct CDR3 sequences; roughly 45% were seen once. The sequence derives from a human donor with low-grade glioma or glioblastoma, undergoing nonglioma brain surgery, or in good health (not recorded which). The specimen was glioma tissue, nonneoplastic brain tissue, or PBMCs (not recorded which). The gene calls are TRBV14 and TRBJ1-1, with D maybe TRBD1 (6 bases). CDR3 sequence: CASSHPTGNTEAFF. The DNA for the CDR3 is TGTGCCAGCAGCCACCCGACAGGGAACACTGAAGCTTTCTTT. Variable domain in full (rest from reference TRBV14 and TRBJ1-1): EAGVTQFPSHSVIEKGQTVTLRCDPISGHDNLYWYRRVMGKEIKFLLHFVKESKQDESGMPNNRFLAERTGGTYSTLKVQPAELEDSGVYFCASSHPTGNTEAFFGQGTRLTVV.